The clone carrying this T cell receptor beta chain was counted only a few times. Its specificity is not known. In TCRdb, the 5' RACE reads were re-called with MiXCR into one record per CDR3 protein. The table records hundreds of thousands of distinct CDR3 sequences, under 30% of them present only once. This sample was included in a study of T-cell memory formation after mild COVID-19. About the study: Each donor largely had its own TCR clusters. The study's findings and limits: The appearance of some responding clones in pre-infection memory suggested that cross-reactive memory joined. Of the contracting clones, CD4+ ones lay mainly in CM and EM, and CD8+ ones in EMRA. While clones contracting from day 15 to 85 were balanced between CD4 and CD8, later expanders leaned CD4+.

The CDR3 is made up of 17 amino acids. Trimming shortened V by 5 bases and J by 6 bases, and 26 bases separated the two germline ends. Germline CDR1 is MNHNS and CDR2 is SASEGT. The source is an adult woman who had mild COVID-19 (a few samples of this study predate the infection). Cell type and time point are not known. The V and J genes are TRBV6-1 and TRBJ2-7; D gene ambiguous. Material: PBMCs or a T cell subset sorted from them (not recorded which). The CDR3 DNA reads TGTGCCAGCAGTTCTCGAGATAAAGGCTGGCCCTCGGGCGAGCAGTACTTC. Translated, it gives CASSSRDKGWPSGEQYF.